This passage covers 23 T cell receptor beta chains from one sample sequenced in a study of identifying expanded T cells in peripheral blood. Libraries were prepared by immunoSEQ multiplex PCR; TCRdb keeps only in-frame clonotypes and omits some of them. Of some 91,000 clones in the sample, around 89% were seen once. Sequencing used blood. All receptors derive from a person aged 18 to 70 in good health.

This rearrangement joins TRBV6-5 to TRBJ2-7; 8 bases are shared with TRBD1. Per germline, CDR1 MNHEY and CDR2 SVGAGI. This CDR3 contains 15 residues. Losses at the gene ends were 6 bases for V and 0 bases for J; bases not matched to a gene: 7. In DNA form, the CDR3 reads TGTGCCAGCAGGAGGGACAGGACCCTCTCCTACGAGCAGTACTTC. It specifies CASRRDRTLSYEQYF.

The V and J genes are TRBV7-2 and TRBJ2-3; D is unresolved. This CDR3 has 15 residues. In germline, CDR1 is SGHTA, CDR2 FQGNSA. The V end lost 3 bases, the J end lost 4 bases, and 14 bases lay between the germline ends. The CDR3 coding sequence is TGTGCCAGCAGCTTCTACGCCAAGGACCCAGATACGCAGTATTTT. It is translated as CASSFYAKDPDTQYF.

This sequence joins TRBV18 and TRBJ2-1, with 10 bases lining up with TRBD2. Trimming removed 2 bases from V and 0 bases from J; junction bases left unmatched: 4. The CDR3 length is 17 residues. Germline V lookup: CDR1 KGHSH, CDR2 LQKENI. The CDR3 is CASSPSSGGGSYNEQFF. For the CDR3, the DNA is TGTGCCAGCTCACCATCTAGCGGGGGAGGCTCCTACAATGAGCAGTTCTTC.

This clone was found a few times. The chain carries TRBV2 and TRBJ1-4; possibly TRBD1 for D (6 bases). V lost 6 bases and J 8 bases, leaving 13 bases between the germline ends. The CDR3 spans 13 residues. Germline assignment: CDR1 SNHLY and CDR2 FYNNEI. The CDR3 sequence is CASRTGSLEKLFF. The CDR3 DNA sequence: TGTGCCAGCAGGACAGGAAGTCTAGAAAAACTGTTTTTT.

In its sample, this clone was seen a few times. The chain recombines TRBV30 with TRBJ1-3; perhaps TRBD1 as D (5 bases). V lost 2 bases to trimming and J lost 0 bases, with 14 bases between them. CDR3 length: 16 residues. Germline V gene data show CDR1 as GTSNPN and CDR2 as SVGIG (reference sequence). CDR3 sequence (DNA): TGTGCCTGGAGTTTAGGACAAGACCACTCTGGAAACACCATATATTTT. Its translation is CAWSLGQDHSGNTIYF.

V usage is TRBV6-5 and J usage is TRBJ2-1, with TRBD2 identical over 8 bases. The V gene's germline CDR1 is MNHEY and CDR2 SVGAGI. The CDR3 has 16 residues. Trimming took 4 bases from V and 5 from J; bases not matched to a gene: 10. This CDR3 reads CASSFLGGELNNEQFF. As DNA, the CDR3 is TGTGCCAGCAGTTTCCTCGGGGGGGAGCTGAACAATGAGCAGTTCTTC.

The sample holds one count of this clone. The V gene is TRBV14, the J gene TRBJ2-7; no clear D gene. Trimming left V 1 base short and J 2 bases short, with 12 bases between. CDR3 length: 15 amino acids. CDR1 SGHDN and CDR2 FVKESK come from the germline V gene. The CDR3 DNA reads TGTGCCAGCAGCCAAGCGGTCTCCCTCCCCTACGAGCAGTACTTC. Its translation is CASSQAVSLPYEQYF.

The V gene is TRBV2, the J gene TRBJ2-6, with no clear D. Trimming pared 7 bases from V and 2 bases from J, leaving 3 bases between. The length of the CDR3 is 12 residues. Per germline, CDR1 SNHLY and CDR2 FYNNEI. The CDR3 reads CASITGANVLTF. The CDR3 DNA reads TGTGCCAGCATAACTGGGGCCAACGTCCTGACTTTC.

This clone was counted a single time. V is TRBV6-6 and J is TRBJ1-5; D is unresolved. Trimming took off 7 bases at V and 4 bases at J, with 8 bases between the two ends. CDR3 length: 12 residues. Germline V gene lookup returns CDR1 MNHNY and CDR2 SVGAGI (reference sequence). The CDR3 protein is CASKSGNQPQHF. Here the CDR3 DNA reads TGTGCCAGCAAATCCGGTAATCAGCCCCAGCATTTT.

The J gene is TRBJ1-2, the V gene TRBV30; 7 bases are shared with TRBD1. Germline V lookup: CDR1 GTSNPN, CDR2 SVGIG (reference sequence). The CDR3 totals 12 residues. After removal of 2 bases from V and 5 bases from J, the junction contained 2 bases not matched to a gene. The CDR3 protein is CAWSRGHYGYTF. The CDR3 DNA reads TGTGCCTGGAGTAGGGGGCATTATGGCTACACCTTC.

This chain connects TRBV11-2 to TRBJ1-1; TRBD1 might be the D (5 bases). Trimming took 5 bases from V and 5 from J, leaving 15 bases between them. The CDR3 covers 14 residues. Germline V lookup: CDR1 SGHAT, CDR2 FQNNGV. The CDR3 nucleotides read TGTGCCAGCAGCCCCCTCCGGGGGGGGACTGAAGCTTTCTTT. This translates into CASSPLRGGTEAFF.

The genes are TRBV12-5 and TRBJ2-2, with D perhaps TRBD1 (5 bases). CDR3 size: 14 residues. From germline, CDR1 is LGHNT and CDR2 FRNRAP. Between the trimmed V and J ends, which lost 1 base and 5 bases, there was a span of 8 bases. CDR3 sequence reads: CASGLGAGTGELFF. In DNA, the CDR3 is TGTGCTAGTGGTTTGGGGGCAGGGACCGGGGAGCTGTTTTTT.

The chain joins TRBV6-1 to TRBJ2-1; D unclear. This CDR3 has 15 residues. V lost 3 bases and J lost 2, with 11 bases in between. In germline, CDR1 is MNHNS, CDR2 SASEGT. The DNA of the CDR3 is TGTGCCAGCAGTGACTACAGAAAACCCTACAATGAGCAGTTCTTC. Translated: CASSDYRKPYNEQFF.

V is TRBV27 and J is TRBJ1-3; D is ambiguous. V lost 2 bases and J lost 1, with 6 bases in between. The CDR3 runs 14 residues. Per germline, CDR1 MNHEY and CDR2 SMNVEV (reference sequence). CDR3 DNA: TGTGCCAGCAGTTTAGGAGGGTCTGGAAACACCATATATTTT. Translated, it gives CASSLGGSGNTIYF.

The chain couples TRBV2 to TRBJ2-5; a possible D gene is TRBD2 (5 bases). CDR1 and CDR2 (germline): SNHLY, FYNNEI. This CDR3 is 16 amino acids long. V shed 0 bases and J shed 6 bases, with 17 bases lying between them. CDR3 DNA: TGTGCCAGCAGTGAAGCGCTTCAGGCTAGCCGGCAGACCCAGTACTTC. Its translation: CASSEALQASRQTQYF.

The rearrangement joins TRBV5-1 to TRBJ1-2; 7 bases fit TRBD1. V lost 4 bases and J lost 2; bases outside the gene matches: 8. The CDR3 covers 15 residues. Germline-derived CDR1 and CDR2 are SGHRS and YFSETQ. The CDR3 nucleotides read TGCGCCAGCAGCGATCCCAGGGACAGCAACTATGGCTACACCTTC. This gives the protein CASSDPRDSNYGYTF.

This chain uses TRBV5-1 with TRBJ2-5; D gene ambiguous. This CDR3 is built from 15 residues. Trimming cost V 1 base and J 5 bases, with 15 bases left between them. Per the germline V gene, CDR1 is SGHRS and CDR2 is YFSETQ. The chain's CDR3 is CASSLRPDGMETQYF. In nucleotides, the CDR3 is TGCGCCAGCAGCTTGAGGCCGGATGGAATGGAGACCCAGTACTTC.

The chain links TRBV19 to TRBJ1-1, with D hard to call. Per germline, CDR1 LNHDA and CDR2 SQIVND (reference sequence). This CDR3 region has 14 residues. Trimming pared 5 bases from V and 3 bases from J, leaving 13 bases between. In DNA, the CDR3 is TGTGCCAGTAGTCGGACGGGTCACTACACTGAAGCTTTCTTT. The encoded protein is CASSRTGHYTEAFF.

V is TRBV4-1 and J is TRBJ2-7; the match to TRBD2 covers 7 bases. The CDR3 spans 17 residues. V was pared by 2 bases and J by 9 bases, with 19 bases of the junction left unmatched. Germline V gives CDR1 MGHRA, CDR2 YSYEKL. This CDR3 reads CASSQTIRARELPLQYF. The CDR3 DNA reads TGCGCCAGCAGCCAAACAATCAGGGCGCGGGAGTTACCGTTGCAGTACTTC.

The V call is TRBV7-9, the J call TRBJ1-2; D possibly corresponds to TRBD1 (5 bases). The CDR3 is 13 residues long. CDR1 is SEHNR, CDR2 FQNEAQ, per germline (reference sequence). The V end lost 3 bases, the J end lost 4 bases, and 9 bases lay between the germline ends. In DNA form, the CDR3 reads TGTGCCAGCAGCTTGGGGGGGTCCTATGGCTACACCTTC. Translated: CASSLGGSYGYTF.

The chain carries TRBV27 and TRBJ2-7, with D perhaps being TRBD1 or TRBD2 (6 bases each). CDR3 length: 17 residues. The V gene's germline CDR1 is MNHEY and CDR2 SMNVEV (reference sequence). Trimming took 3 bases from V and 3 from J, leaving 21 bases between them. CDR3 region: CASSFDSPGGLLYEQYF. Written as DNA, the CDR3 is TGTGCCAGCAGTTTTGATTCCCCCGGGGGCCTACTCTACGAGCAGTACTTC.

Written as DNA, the CDR3 is TGTGCCAGCAGACTCCCTACTGGGAACACTGAAGCTTTCTTT. Encoded protein: CASRLPTGNTEAFF. J is TRBJ1-1 and V is TRBV6-6; D not resolved. The CDR3 sequence is 14 residues long. Trimming removed 6 bases from V and 1 base from J, with 12 bases in between. Germline assignment: CDR1 MNHNY and CDR2 SVGAGI (reference sequence).

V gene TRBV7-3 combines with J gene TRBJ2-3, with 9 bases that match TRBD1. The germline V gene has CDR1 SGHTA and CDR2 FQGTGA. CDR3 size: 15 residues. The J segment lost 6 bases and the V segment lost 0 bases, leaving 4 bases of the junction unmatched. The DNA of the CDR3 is TGTGCCAGCAGCTTAACAGATGACAGGGGGGATACGCAGTATTTT. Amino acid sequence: CASSLTDDRGDTQYF.